This entry concerns a single T cell receptor (beta chain). CDR1 and CDR2 (germline): LNHDA, SQIVND (reference sequence). V lost 0 bases to trimming and J lost 6 bases; unmatched junction nucleotides: 18. The CDR3 runs 19 residues. In the study's own analysis: Nucleated cell counts were estimated from reference gene primer amplification. Profiled with immunoSEQ multiplex PCR; TCRdb holds only in-frame clones, not every one. V and J calls and clone size are copied from that table; D and trimming were computed from the DNA. Found here are about 70,000 clones, 85% to 90% of them singletons; the top ten hold about 4%. This entry comes from a study of blood T cell repertoires in COVID-19. At the level of the study: Acute and convalescent COVID-19 specimens originated in the United States, Italy and Spain. The cDNA or gDNA used as material had been derived from T cells, B-cell-depleted T cells, or PBMCs.

The gene calls are TRBV19 and TRBJ2-7; 9 bases align to TRBD2. This TCR came from a man in his sixties or seventies with active COVID-19. Sequencing input: peripheral blood. DNA of the CDR3: TGTGCCAGTAGTATAGATTTGGCCTCGGTTGCGGGAGGGCTTGGCGAGCAGTACTTC. Residues: CASSIDLASVAGGLGEQYF.